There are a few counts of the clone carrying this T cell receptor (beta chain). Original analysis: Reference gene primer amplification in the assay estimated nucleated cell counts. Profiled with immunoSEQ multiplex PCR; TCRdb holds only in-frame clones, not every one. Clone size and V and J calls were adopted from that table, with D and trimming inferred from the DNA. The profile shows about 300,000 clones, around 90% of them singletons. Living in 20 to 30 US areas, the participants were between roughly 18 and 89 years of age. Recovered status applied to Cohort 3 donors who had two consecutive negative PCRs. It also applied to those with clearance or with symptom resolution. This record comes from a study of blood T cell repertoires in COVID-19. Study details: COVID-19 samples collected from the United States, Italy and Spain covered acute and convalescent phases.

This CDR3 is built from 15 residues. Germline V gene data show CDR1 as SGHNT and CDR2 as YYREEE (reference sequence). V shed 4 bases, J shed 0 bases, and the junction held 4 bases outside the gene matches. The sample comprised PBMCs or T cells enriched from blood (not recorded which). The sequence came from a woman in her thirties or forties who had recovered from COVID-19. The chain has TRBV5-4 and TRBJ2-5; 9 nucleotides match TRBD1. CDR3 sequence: CASSVGTGNQETQYF. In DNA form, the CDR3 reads TGTGCCAGCAGCGTAGGGACAGGGAACCAAGAGACCCAGTACTTC.